The rows below give T cell receptor beta chains drawn from one sample of a study of cytomegalovirus exposure and HLA in healthy donors. TCRdb's table, derived via immunoSEQ multiplex PCR, lists solely in-frame clones and lacks some. The sample comprises some 50,000 clones, about 71% of which are singletons, and around a fifth rests with the top ten. Material for sequencing was PBMCs. These receptor sequences come from a woman in her forties or fifties in good health and CMV-seropositive. Both conserved end residues are part of each CDR3. D genes are given only for firm matches. Only part of the rows carry a size: once, few, many, or a class if the clone is expanded.

TRBD2 TRBJ2-7 TRBV7-3 NA CASSWQPSGPYEQYF TGTGCCAGCAGCTGGCAACCTAGCGGCCCCTACGAGCAGTACTTC
NA TRBJ1-2 TRBV7-9 NA CASSRPGLAYGYTF TGTGCCAGCAGTCGACCGGGACTGGCCTATGGCTACACCTTC
NA TRBJ1-5 TRBV27 few CASSLFSRSSNQPQHF TGTGCCAGCAGTTTATTTTCCAGATCCAGCAATCAGCCCCAGCATTTT
TRBD1 TRBJ2-6 TRBV29-1 NA CSVTGFGANVLTF TGCAGCGTGACAGGGTTCGGGGCCAACGTCCTGACTTTC
TRBD1 TRBJ2-2 TRBV18 few CASSSQTGGNGELFF TGTGCCAGCTCATCACAGACAGGGGGAAACGGGGAGCTGTTTTTT
NA TRBJ2-1 TRBV29-1 NA CSVAKGSSYNEQFF TGCAGCGTGGCTAAAGGGAGCTCCTACAATGAGCAGTTCTTC
TRBD1 TRBJ1-2 TRBV28 once CASSLWGQGYGYTF TGTGCCAGCAGTTTATGGGGACAGGGCTATGGCTACACCTTC
NA TRBJ1-4 TRBV5-8 NA CASSRGQSNEKLFF TGTGCCAGCAGCAGAGGACAGTCTAATGAAAAACTGTTTTTT
TRBD2 TRBJ2-1 TRBV11-2 NA CASSQIPGTMTYNEQFF TGTGCCAGCAGCCAAATCCCCGGGACTATGACCTACAATGAGCAGTTCTTC
TRBD2 TRBJ2-1 TRBV7-2 NA CASSLRTSGSNEQFF TGTGCCAGCAGCTTAAGGACTAGCGGGTCTAATGAGCAGTTCTTC
NA TRBJ2-7 TRBV15 few CATSRGVDTEQYF TGTGCCACCAGCAGAGGGGTAGACACCGAGCAGTACTTC
NA TRBJ2-5 TRBV5-4 NA CASSLGGRGGEETQYF TGTGCCAGCAGCTTGGGCGGGCGTGGGGGCGAAGAGACCCAGTACTTC
TRBD1 TRBJ1-2 TRBV10-1 NA CATLKQGVYSNYGYTF TGCGCCACCCTGAAACAGGGGGTTTACTCTAACTATGGCTACACCTTC
TRBD2 TRBJ2-7 TRBV28 NA CASSPGGELYEQYF TGTGCCAGCAGTCCGGGAGGAGAGCTCTACGAGCAGTACTTC
TRBD2 TRBJ2-5 TRBV10-2 NA CASVSGGGEETQYF TGCGCCAGCGTTAGCGGGGGGGGAGAAGAGACCCAGTACTTC
TRBD1 TRBJ2-7 TRBV7-2 NA CASSFDRGVYEQYF TGTGCCAGCAGCTTTGACAGGGGAGTCTACGAGCAGTACTTC
TRBD2 TRBJ2-7 TRBV11-2 few CASSLISTELAGAYEQYF TGTGCCAGCAGCTTAATCAGCACTGAGCTAGCGGGAGCCTACGAGCAGTACTTC
TRBD2 TRBJ2-5 TRBV7-9 NA CASSLLAGVKETQYF TGTGCCAGCAGCCTACTAGCGGGGGTCAAAGAGACCCAGTACTTC
TRBD1 TRBJ1-5 TRBV4-1 NA CASSRSGTGSFGNQPQHF TGCGCCAGCAGCCGATCCGGGACAGGGTCGTTTGGCAATCAGCCCCAGCATTTT
TRBD2 TRBJ2-5 TRBV28 NA CASSFPGGQETQYF TGTGCCAGCAGTTTTCCGGGGGGGCAAGAGACCCAGTACTTC
NA TRBJ1-1 TRBV9 NA CASSPRGASNTEAFF TGTGCCAGCAGCCCCCGTGGAGCATCCAACACTGAAGCTTTCTTT
TRBD1 TRBJ2-7 TRBV5-6 few CASLEGTGVSEQYF TGTGCCAGCCTGGAGGGGACAGGGGTGTCCGAGCAGTACTTC
NA TRBJ1-1 TRBV5-6 few CASSLRGGTEAFF TGTGCCAGCAGCTTGAGGGGGGGCACTGAAGCTTTCTTT
NA TRBJ2-2 TRBV5-1 NA CASSFRGFDTGELFF TGCGCCAGCAGCTTTCGAGGGTTCGACACCGGGGAGCTGTTTTTT
NA TRBJ2-5 TRBV13 NA CASSPQRSTGEQETQYF TGTGCCAGCAGCCCCCAGAGGTCCACAGGCGAACAAGAGACCCAGTACTTC
TRBD2 TRBJ2-2 TRBV30 NA CAWTPGGSGRRTGELFF TGTGCCTGGACTCCCGGGGGTAGCGGGAGAAGAACCGGGGAGCTGTTTTTT
TRBD2 TRBJ2-1 TRBV2 few CASSAALAGLGEQFF TGTGCCAGCAGTGCTGCTCTAGCGGGCCTGGGGGAGCAGTTCTTC
NA TRBJ2-5 TRBV21-1 NA CASSKGSGAETQYF TGTGCCAGCAGCAAAGGTAGCGGGGCGGAGACCCAGTACTTC
TRBD2 TRBJ2-1 TRBV6-4 NA CASSELAGGDEQFF TGTGCCAGCAGTGAGCTAGCGGGGGGGGATGAGCAGTTCTTC
TRBD1 TRBJ1-2 TRBV28 few CASSLWDRGPYYGYTF TGTGCCAGCAGTTTATGGGACAGGGGTCCATACTATGGCTACACCTTC
NA TRBJ2-5 TRBV7-2 NA CASTLGRETQYF TGTGCCAGCACCCTGGGGAGGGAGACCCAGTACTTC
TRBD2 TRBJ2-2 TRBV11-3 once CASSLRSGGPNTGELFF TGTGCCAGCAGCTTAAGAAGCGGGGGTCCTAACACCGGGGAGCTGTTTTTT
TRBD1 TRBJ1-1 TRBV4-2 NA CASSHTGGTEAFF TGTGCCAGCAGCCACACAGGGGGCACTGAAGCTTTCTTT
NA TRBJ1-2 TRBV5-1 NA CASSPSGGFGYTF TGCGCCAGCAGCCCCTCAGGCGGGTTTGGCTACACCTTC
TRBD2 TRBJ2-7 TRBV2 NA CASSEFSGTSGEQYF TGTGCCAGCAGTGAGTTTAGCGGGACCTCCGGCGAGCAGTACTTC
TRBD2 TRBJ2-5 TRBV7-2 NA CASSLAGGQETQYF TGTGCCAGCAGCTTAGCGGGAGGGCAAGAGACCCAGTACTTC
TRBD2 TRBJ2-1 TRBV9 few CASSSRGGGGSSYNEQFF TGTGCCAGCAGCTCCCGGGGGGGCGGGGGAAGCTCCTACAATGAGCAGTTCTTC
TRBD2 TRBJ2-3 TRBV5-1 NA CASSPAGLAVSTDTQYF TGCGCCAGCAGCCCCGCTGGGCTAGCGGTTTCCACAGATACGCAGTATTTT
TRBD1 TRBJ2-2 TRBV7-8 NA CASSSTGVYNTGELFF TGTGCCAGCAGTTCGACAGGGGTCTACAATACCGGGGAGCTGTTTTTT
NA TRBJ1-3 TRBV5-1 NA CASSFQGSGNTIYF TGCGCCAGCAGTTTCCAGGGGTCTGGAAACACCATATATTTT
NA TRBJ2-7 TRBV5-1 once CASSSNSYEQYF TGCGCCAGCAGCTCTAACTCCTACGAGCAGTACTTC
NA TRBJ2-7 TRBV28 few CASSYRGPRSAYEQYF TGTGCCAGCAGTTACAGAGGGCCAAGGAGCGCCTACGAGCAGTACTTC
TRBD1 TRBJ2-3 TRBV7-3 NA CAIFRQGARDTQYF TGTGCCATCTTTAGACAGGGGGCTAGAGATACGCAGTATTTT
NA TRBJ1-1 TRBV7-8 NA CASRLGVGQGRTEAFF TGTGCCAGCAGACTAGGGGTGGGGCAGGGGAGAACTGAAGCTTTCTTT
NA TRBJ2-1 TRBV6-4 few CASSYRERYNEQFF TGTGCCAGCAGTTACAGGGAACGCTACAATGAGCAGTTCTTC
NA TRBJ1-5 TRBV6-6 NA CASRNQNSNQPQHF TGTGCCAGCAGGAATCAGAATAGCAATCAGCCCCAGCATTTT
TRBD1 TRBJ2-7 TRBV18 NA CASSPDRGQNEQYF TGTGCCAGCTCACCTGACAGGGGACAGAACGAGCAGTACTTC
TRBD1 TRBJ2-3 TRBV9 NA CASSVRQGTDTQYF TGTGCCAGCAGCGTGAGACAGGGGACGGATACGCAGTATTTT
NA TRBJ2-1 TRBV27 NA CASSLSGGSGINEQFF TGTGCCAGCAGTTTATCGGGCGGTAGCGGAATCAATGAGCAGTTCTTC
TRBD1 TRBJ2-3 TRBV5-1 NA CASSSDRASTDTQYF TGCGCCAGCAGCTCAGACAGGGCCTCCACAGATACGCAGTATTTT
NA TRBJ2-3 TRBV5-4 NA CASSLEFGTQYF TGTGCCAGCAGCTTGGAATTCGGGACGCAGTATTTT
NA TRBJ1-1 TRBV7-6 few CASSSQMNTEAFF TGTGCCAGCAGCTCACAGATGAACACTGAAGCTTTCTTT
NA TRBJ2-1 TRBV6-6 NA CASSSQGSLGNEQFF TGTGCCAGCAGCTCACAGGGTAGTTTAGGCAATGAGCAGTTCTTC